The T cell receptor beta chain under discussion was sequenced for a study of blood T cells in healthy people across ages. CDR1 MNHEY and CDR2 SVGEGT come from the germline V gene. V lost 0 bases, J lost 5 bases, and 10 bases stayed unmatched. The CDR3 is made up of 17 amino acids. A sample-barcoded 5' primer and a J-beta primer mix were used in a second PCR of about 7 to 11 cycles. Every cDNA molecule carried a tag from a template-switch adaptor bearing 12 random nucleotides. Using its own MiXCR run on the 5' RACE reads, TCRdb lists one record per CDR3 protein. Among hundreds of thousands of distinct CDR3 sequences, less than 40% were seen once, and the ten largest hold 15% to 19%. This clonotype was recorded at least ten times.

Sequenced: blood. The clonotype originates from a woman of 80 years or more in good health. The rearrangement links TRBV6-2 or TRBV6-3 to TRBJ2-4, with TRBD1 identical over 7 bases. The CDR3 DNA reads as TGTGCCAGCAGTTACTCGAGGTTTTCAGGGACAGAAAACATTCAGTACTTC. Translating it yields CASSYSRFSGTENIQYF.